The 27 T cell receptor beta chains given below trace back to one sample, sequenced in a study of post-analysis software for immune sequencing data. General study results and limits: Controls had lower frequencies than patients of about 5 TRBV segments, which included TRBV5-6, TRBV5-1 and TRBV20-1.

Unique molecular identifiers were built into the TCR beta cDNA libraries. Via MiXCR, TCRdb re-called the PCR reads, giving one row per CDR3 protein. The table lists 650,000 to 850,000 distinct CDR3 sequences, roughly 50% of them singletons, with approximately 4.5% in the top ten. These receptors have no identified antigens. The sequenced sample was blood. All receptors derive from a girl aged 5-17 years with multiple sclerosis.

The V call is TRBV9, the J call TRBJ2-3; the D call may be TRBD1 or TRBD2 (6 bases each). This CDR3 is built from 18 residues. In germline, CDR1 is SGDLS, CDR2 YYNGEE. V lost 3 bases and J 7 bases, leaving 27 bases between the germline ends. The DNA for the CDR3 is TGTGCCAGCAGCGCCAATGATTTTGAGGGGGGACTTCCCTATACGCAGTATTTT. It yields the protein CASSANDFEGGLPYTQYF. Full variable domain (rest looked up from reference TRBV9 and TRBJ2-3): DSGVTQTPKHLITATGQRVTLRCSPRSGDLSVYWYQQSLDQGLQFLIQYYNGEERAKGNILERFSAQQFPDLHSELNLSSLELGDSALYFCASSANDFEGGLPYTQYFGPGTRLTVL.

This clonotype was picked up a small number of times. This chain links TRBV15 with TRBJ2-5; 8 positions match TRBD1. Germline loops: CDR1 LNHNV, CDR2 YYDKDF (reference sequence). The ends lost 0 bases at V and 3 bases at J; junction bases unmatched: 6. This CDR3 spans 16 amino acids. CDR3 sequence: CATSRDSSGGEETQYF. CDR3 in DNA: TGTGCCACCAGCAGAGATTCGTCAGGGGGCGAAGAGACCCAGTACTTC.

J is TRBJ2-1 and V is TRBV6-6, with D possibly TRBD2 on 6 matching bases. Trimming took 2 bases from V and 6 from J, leaving 14 bases between them. CDR3 size: 15 residues. The germline CDR1 and CDR2 sequences are MNHNY and SVGAGI (reference sequence). CDR3 in amino acids: CASSYGPLAGNEQFF. The CDR3, as DNA: TGTGCCAGCAGTTACGGACCACTAGCCGGCAATGAGCAGTTCTTC.

The chain couples TRBV29-1 to TRBJ1-1, with 10 bases fitting TRBD1. Per germline, CDR1 SQVTM and CDR2 ANQGSEA. The CDR3 covers 14 residues. Unmatched junction bases numbered 3, after V lost 3 bases and J lost 2 bases. CDR3 nucleotide sequence: TGCAGCGTTGACGGGACAGGGGTAAACACTGAAGCTTTCTTT. This translates into CSVDGTGVNTEAFF. Variable domain in full (rest from reference TRBV29-1 and TRBJ1-1): SAVISQKPSRDICQRGTSLTIQCQVDSQVTMMFWYRQQPGQSLTLIATANQGSEATYESGFVIDKFPISRPNLTFSTLTVSNMSPEDSSIYLCSVDGTGVNTEAFFGQGTRLTVV.

This chain's CDR3 is CASSLTSGQETQYF. CDR3 DNA: TGTGCCAGCAGCTTAACTAGCGGCCAAGAGACCCAGTACTTC. J is TRBJ2-5 and V is TRBV7-2; 8 bases are shared with TRBD2. J gave up 1 base and V 2 bases, and 0 bases lay outside the gene matches. Germline V lookup: CDR1 SGHTA, CDR2 FQGNSA. This CDR3 contains 14 residues.

The chain carries TRBV12-3 or TRBV12-4 and TRBJ1-2, with 8 bases matching TRBD1. CDR3 length: 16 amino acids. Losses at the gene ends were 5 bases for V and 1 base for J; bases not matched to a gene: 9. The CDR3 loop reads CASSPRTGTNNYGYTF. DNA of the CDR3: TGTGCCAGCAGTCCTCGGACAGGGACGAATAACTATGGCTACACCTTC.

This clonotype was recorded only once. This rearrangement joins TRBV3-1 to TRBJ2-3; 11 bases are shared with TRBD1. With 2 bases clipped from V and 5 bases from J, the junction kept 6 bases outside the gene matches. Germline CDR1 and CDR2: LGHDT and YNNKEL (reference sequence). The CDR3 sequence is 16 residues long. CDR3 loop: CASSQRDRGFQDTQYF. DNA for the CDR3: TGTGCCAGCAGCCAACGGGACAGGGGGTTTCAAGATACGCAGTATTTT.

The rearrangement joins TRBV6-5 to TRBJ2-6; D perhaps matches TRBD2 (5 bases). Germline CDR1 and CDR2: MNHEY and SVGAGI. The CDR3 is 16 amino acids. Trimming removed 2 bases from V and 0 bases from J, with 8 bases in between. DNA for the CDR3: TGTGCCAGCAGTTACGTCAGCGGCTCTGGGGCCAACGTCCTGACTTTC. It translates to CASSYVSGSGANVLTF.

This chain links TRBV18 with TRBJ2-1; D ambiguous. Trimming removed 3 bases from V and 0 bases from J, with 9 bases in between. The CDR3 covers 15 residues. CDR1 and CDR2 from the germline V gene are KGHSH and LQKENI. CDR3: CASSPRVNSYNEQFF. The CDR3 DNA follows: TGTGCCAGCTCACCCCGGGTGAACTCCTACAATGAGCAGTTCTTC.

This sequence joins TRBV29-1 and TRBJ1-1, with 9 bases identical to TRBD1. The CDR3 loop spans 12 amino acids. The germline V gene encodes CDR1 SQVTM and CDR2 ANQGSEA. Trimming removed 7 bases from V and 3 bases from J; junction bases left unmatched: 3. CDR3 sequence: CSGRTGDTEAFF. As DNA, the CDR3 is TGCAGCGGAAGGACAGGGGACACTGAAGCTTTCTTT.

This clonotype was found a few times. The gene calls are TRBV11-2 and TRBJ2-1; D unresolved. Trimming stripped 2 bases from V and 6 bases from J, with 8 bases between. Germline V gene lookup returns CDR1 SGHAT and CDR2 FQNNGV. The CDR3 sequence is 13 residues long. The DNA of the CDR3 is TGTGCCAGCAGCTTATTAGCATCCAATGAGCAGTTCTTC. Its translation is CASSLLASNEQFF.

This chain connects TRBV7-9 to TRBJ1-2, with D possibly TRBD1 on 5 matching bases. The CDR3 totals 15 residues. The germline gives CDR1 SEHNR, CDR2 FQNEAQ (reference sequence). V lost 4 bases and J 1 base, leaving 13 bases between the germline ends. The CDR3 reads CASSSFQGGNYGYTF. CDR3 in DNA: TGTGCCAGCAGCTCTTTCCAGGGAGGTAACTATGGCTACACCTTC.

The chain employs TRBV7-9 and TRBJ2-7; D is undetermined. Per the germline V gene, CDR1 is SEHNR and CDR2 is FQNEAQ (reference sequence). This CDR3 has 15 residues. V dropped 2 bases and J dropped 0 bases, with 11 bases sitting between them. The CDR3 bases are TGTGCCAGCAGCTTACCTGGGGTGAACTCCTACGAGCAGTACTTC. It translates to CASSLPGVNSYEQYF.

This clonotype has just a few counts. The gene calls are TRBV7-3 and TRBJ1-1; a weak D match, TRBD1 (6 bases). CDR1 and CDR2 (germline): SGHTA, FQGTGA. Deletions cut 5 bases from V and 1 base from J, with 14 bases between. This CDR3 is 15 amino acids long. CDR3 sequence: CASSAGQSQNTEAFF. The DNA of the CDR3 is TGTGCCAGCAGCGCCGGACAGTCTCAGAACACTGAAGCTTTCTTT.

V is TRBV4-2 and J is TRBJ2-5; TRBD2 is a possible D gene (6 bases). CDR1 and CDR2 from the germline V gene are LGHNA and YNFKEQ. CDR3 length: 15 residues. Trimming took off 4 bases at V and 2 bases at J, with 14 bases between the two ends. CDR3 amino acids: CASSLTGVAQETQYF. The DNA of the CDR3 is TGTGCCAGCAGCCTAACGGGGGTGGCACAAGAGACCCAGTACTTC.

The rearrangement links TRBV4-1 to TRBJ2-7; 7 positions agree with TRBD1. The CDR3 sequence is 15 residues long. Looked up from germline, CDR1 is MGHRA and CDR2 is YSYEKL. V was clipped by 4 bases and J by 6 bases; unmatched bases: 12. The CDR3 nucleotides read TGCGCCAGCAGCCCGACCGGGCAGGGGGAATTCGAGCAGTACTTC. Its protein is CASSPTGQGEFEQYF.

The chain links TRBV5-5 to TRBJ2-5; 10 bases line up with TRBD2. The J call could be wrong; TRBJ2-7 is a better fit for the DNA end. CDR1 is SGHKS, CDR2 YYEKEE, per germline (reference sequence). CDR3 length equals 16 residues. The CDR3 here is CASSLVASGRVNEQYF. The DNA for the CDR3 is TGTGCCAGCAGCTTGGTAGCTAGCGGGAGAGTCAACGAGCAGTACTTC.

This clonotype came up a few times. The chain links TRBV11-2 to TRBJ2-1; maybe TRBD1 (5 bases). The V end was cut by 3 bases, the J end by 7 bases, with 10 bases between. The CDR3 extends over 13 amino acids. Germline V CDR1 and CDR2: SGHAT, FQNNGV. DNA for the CDR3: TGTGCCAGCAGCTTTTCAGGGTTGAATGAGCAGTTCTTC. Translating gives CASSFSGLNEQFF.

This chain joins TRBV27 and TRBJ2-5; maybe TRBD1 (5 bases). The J call may be incorrect, as the DNA end agrees better with TRBJ2-7. This CDR3 is 13 amino acids long. Germline V gives CDR1 MNHEY, CDR2 SMNVEV (reference sequence). The CDR3 region has the DNA TGTGCCAGCAGTTTATCTCCGGACAACGAGCAGTACTTC. The encoded protein is CASSLSPDNEQYF.

The chain carries TRBV5-4 and TRBJ2-7, with D possibly being TRBD1 (7 bases). V shed 1 base and J shed 4 bases, with 30 bases lying between them. Germline V gives CDR1 SGHNT, CDR2 YYREEE (reference sequence). The CDR3 extends over 20 amino acids. In DNA, the CDR3 is TGTGCCAGCAGCTTGAGGAGGGGTAGACAGGGTGACGGGAGATGGTACGAGCAGTACTTC. As protein: CASSLRRGRQGDGRWYEQYF.

The chain joins TRBV5-5 to TRBJ2-4, with D possibly being TRBD1 (6 bases). The CDR3 totals 14 residues. The germline V gene encodes CDR1 SGHKS and CDR2 YYEKEE (reference sequence). Trimming shortened V by 6 bases and J by 13 bases, and 23 bases separated the two germline ends. CDR3 nucleotide sequence: TGTGCCAGCAAAATCGGGGCAGGGGCTATGGAGCAGTACTTC. Translated, it gives CASKIGAGAMEQYF.

In the case of this clonotype: One end of the junction varies from germline; a read error may be responsible. The V and J genes are TRBV14 and TRBJ2-5; the match to TRBD1 covers 9 bases. The length of the CDR3 is 16 residues. Germline assignment: CDR1 SGHDN and CDR2 FVKESK. In DNA form, the CDR3 reads TGTGTCAGCAGCCAACCGCCGGGACAGGGTAAAGAGACCCAGTACTTC. Protein sequence: CVSSQPPGQGKETQYF.

This chain connects TRBV7-3 to TRBJ2-5; D unresolved. The germline CDR1 and CDR2 sequences are SGHTA and FQGTGA. The V and J ends lost 2 bases and 5 bases respectively, with 9 bases between them. The CDR3 has 13 amino acids. The CDR3 region is CASSLELRETQYF. The CDR3 bases are TGTGCCAGCAGCTTAGAGCTCAGGGAGACCCAGTACTTC.

The V call is TRBV7-9, the J call TRBJ2-4; either TRBD1 or TRBD2 may supply D (5 bases each). CDR3 length: 14 residues. Trimming shortened V by 5 bases and J by 13 bases, and 21 bases separated the two germline ends. Germline V gene sequence: CDR1 SEHNR, CDR2 FQNEAQ (reference sequence). The CDR3 DNA is TGTGCCAGCAGCAAAGGGGCGGAGCCGAGGGAGCAGTACTTC. Its translation is CASSKGAEPREQYF.

V and J are TRBV5-1 and TRBJ1-2, with a tentative D call TRBD1 (5 bases). Per the germline V gene, CDR1 is SGHRS and CDR2 is YFSETQ. The CDR3 runs to 13 residues. Deletions cut 7 bases from V and 3 bases from J, with 13 bases between. CDR3 amino acids: CASGSGIDYGYTF. The CDR3 DNA sequence: TGCGCCAGCGGGTCAGGGATCGACTATGGCTACACCTTC.

The chain recombines TRBV29-1 with TRBJ2-3, with a weak D call TRBD2 (7 bases). Germline V gene sequence: CDR1 SQVTM, CDR2 ANQGSEA. With 7 bases removed from V and 5 bases from J, the gap between germline ends came to 19 bases. The CDR3 is made up of 14 amino acids. CDR3 amino acids: CSARPGGGRDTQYF. DNA for the CDR3: TGCAGCGCTAGGCCGGGCGGGGGCAGAGATACGCAGTATTTT.

Only a few counts were recorded for this clonotype. J is TRBJ1-5 and V is TRBV20-1; D remains unclear. The CDR3 extends over 12 amino acids. The V gene's germline CDR1 is DFQATT and CDR2 SNEGSKA (reference sequence). Between the trimmed V and J ends, which lost 5 bases and 3 bases, there was a span of 8 bases. CDR3 loop: CSAGSSNQPQHF. CDR3 nucleotide sequence: TGCAGTGCTGGTAGTTCCAATCAGCCCCAGCATTTT.